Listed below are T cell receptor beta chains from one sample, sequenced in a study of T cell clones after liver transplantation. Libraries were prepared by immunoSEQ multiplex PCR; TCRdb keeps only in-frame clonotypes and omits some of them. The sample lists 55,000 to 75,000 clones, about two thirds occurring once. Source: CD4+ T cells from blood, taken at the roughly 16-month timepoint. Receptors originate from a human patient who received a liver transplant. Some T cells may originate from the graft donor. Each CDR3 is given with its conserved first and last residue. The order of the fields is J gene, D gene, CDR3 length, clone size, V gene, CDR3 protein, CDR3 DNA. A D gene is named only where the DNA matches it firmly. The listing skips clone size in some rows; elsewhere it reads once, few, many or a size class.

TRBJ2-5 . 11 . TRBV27 CASSLQETQYF TGTGCCAGCAGTTTACAAGAGACCCAGTACTTC
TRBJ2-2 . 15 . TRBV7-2 CASSLETANTGELFF TGTGCCAGCAGCTTGGAGACGGCGAACACCGGGGAGCTGTTTTTT
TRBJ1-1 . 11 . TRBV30 CAWALNTEAFF TGTGCCTGGGCTCTTAACACTGAAGCTTTCTTT
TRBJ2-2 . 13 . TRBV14 CASSQELAGELFF TGTGCCAGCAGCCAAGAGCTGGCCGGGGAGCTGTTTTTT
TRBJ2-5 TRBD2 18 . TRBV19 CASSLRTSGGLNQETQYF TGTGCCAGTAGTCTCCGGACTAGCGGGGGATTAAACCAAGAGACCCAGTACTTC
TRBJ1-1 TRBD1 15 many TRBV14 CASSLRTGLNTEAFF TGTGCCAGCAGCCTTCGGACAGGTCTTAACACTGAAGCTTTCTTT
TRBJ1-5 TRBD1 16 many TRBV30 CAWSAIGTGGNQPQHF TGTGCCTGGAGTGCAATTGGGACAGGGGGCAATCAGCCCCAGCATTTT
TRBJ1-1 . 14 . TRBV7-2 CASIGGASGTEAFF TGTGCCAGCATCGGAGGGGCCTCGGGCACTGAAGCTTTCTTT
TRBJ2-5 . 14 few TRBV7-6 CASSLDRNQETQYF TGTGCCAGCAGCTTAGACAGAAACCAAGAGACCCAGTACTTC
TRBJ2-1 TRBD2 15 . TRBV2 CASSGLAGDYNEQFF TGTGCCAGCAGCGGACTAGCGGGGGACTACAATGAGCAGTTCTTC
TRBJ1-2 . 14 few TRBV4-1 CASSQEYRAPGYTF TGCGCCAGCAGCCAAGAATACAGGGCACCTGGCTACACCTTC
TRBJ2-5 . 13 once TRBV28 CASSFPTGQTQYF TGTGCCAGCAGTTTTCCGACAGGTCAGACCCAGTACTTC
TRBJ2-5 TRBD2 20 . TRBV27 CAGVRMAGGPLSSYQETQYF TGTGCCGGGGTCCGCATGGCGGGAGGGCCGTTGAGCTCATATCAAGAGACCCAGTACTTC
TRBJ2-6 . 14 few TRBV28 CASLRDSGANVLTF TGTGCCTCTCTAAGGGATTCTGGGGCCAACGTCCTGACTTTC
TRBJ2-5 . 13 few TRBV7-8 CASSGDVRETQYF TGTGCCAGCAGCGGTGATGTGAGAGAGACCCAGTACTTC
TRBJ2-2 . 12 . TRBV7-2 CASSPDSGELFF TGTGCCAGCAGCCCGGACAGCGGGGAGCTGTTTTTT
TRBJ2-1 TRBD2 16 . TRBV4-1 CASSQEVAGRYNEQFF TGCGCCAGCAGCCAAGAGGTAGCGGGCCGCTACAATGAGCAGTTCTTC
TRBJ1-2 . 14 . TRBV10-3 CAISTGQRNYGYTF TGTGCCATCAGTACAGGACAGAGAAACTATGGCTACACCTTC
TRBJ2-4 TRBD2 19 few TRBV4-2 CASSQEGLAGGLAKNIQYF TGTGCCAGCAGCCAAGAGGGACTAGCGGGGGGGTTAGCCAAAAACATTCAGTACTTC
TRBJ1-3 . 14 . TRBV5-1 CASSDRSSGNTIYF TGCGCCAGCAGTGACAGGAGCTCTGGAAACACCATATATTTT
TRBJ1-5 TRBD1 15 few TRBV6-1 CASRRNRGHNQPQHF TGTGCCAGCAGGCGCAACAGGGGACACAATCAGCCCCAGCATTTT
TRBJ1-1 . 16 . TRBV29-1 CSVEGGLTGQNTEAFF TGCAGCGTTGAGGGGGGTTTGACAGGACAGAACACTGAAGCTTTCTTT
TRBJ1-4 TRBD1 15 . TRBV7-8 CASSLAGTGSEKLFF TGTGCCAGCAGCTTGGCTGGGACAGGGAGCGAAAAACTGTTTTTT
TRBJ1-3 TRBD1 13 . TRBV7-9 CASSFQGEYTIYF TGTGCCAGCAGCTTTCAGGGGGAATACACCATATATTTT
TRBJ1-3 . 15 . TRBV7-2 CASSLDWGAGNTIYF TGTGCCAGCAGCTTAGATTGGGGGGCTGGAAACACCATATATTTT
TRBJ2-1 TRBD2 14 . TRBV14 CASSLTSGVSEQFF TGTGCCAGCAGCCTGACTAGCGGGGTCTCTGAGCAGTTCTTC
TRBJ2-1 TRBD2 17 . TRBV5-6 CASSFSSGRDVPNEQFF TGTGCCAGCAGCTTCTCTAGCGGGAGGGACGTACCCAATGAGCAGTTCTTC
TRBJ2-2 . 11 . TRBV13 CASSQGWELFF TGTGCCAGCAGTCAAGGCTGGGAGCTGTTTTTT
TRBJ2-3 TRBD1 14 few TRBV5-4 CASSLQGATDTQYF TGTGCCAGCAGCTTGCAGGGGGCAACAGATACGCAGTATTTT
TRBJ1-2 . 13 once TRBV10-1 CASSAAPGAPPFF TGCGCCAGCAGTGCTGCTCCAGGGGCGCCCCCCTTCTTC
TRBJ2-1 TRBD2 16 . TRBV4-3 CASSQDLSGSGYEQFF TGCGCCAGCAGCCAAGATTTGAGCGGGAGTGGATATGAGCAGTTCTTC
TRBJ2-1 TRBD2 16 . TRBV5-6 CASISGRAPNYNEQFF TGTGCCAGCATAAGTGGGAGGGCCCCAAATTACAATGAGCAGTTCTTC
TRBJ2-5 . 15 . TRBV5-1 CASSPGTHGQETQYF TGCGCCAGCAGCCCGGGGACGCACGGCCAAGAGACCCAGTACTTC
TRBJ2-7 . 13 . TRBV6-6 CASSSTGVYEQYF TGTGCCAGCAGTTCGACAGGAGTCTACGAGCAGTACTTC
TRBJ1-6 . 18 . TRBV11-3 CASSLDQGGSSYNSPLHF TGTGCCAGCAGCTTAGATCAAGGCGGAAGCTCCTATAATTCACCCCTCCACTTT
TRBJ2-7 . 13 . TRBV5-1 CASSFLGGTEQYF TGCGCCAGCAGCTTTTTAGGGGGGACCGAGCAGTACTTC
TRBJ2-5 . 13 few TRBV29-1 CSVEGTAEETQYF TGCAGCGTTGAAGGGACAGCCGAAGAGACCCAGTACTTC
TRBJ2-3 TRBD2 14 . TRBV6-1 CASSLLAGADTQYF TGTGCCAGCAGTTTACTAGCGGGGGCAGATACGCAGTATTTT
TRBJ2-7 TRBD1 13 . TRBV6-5 CASRGQGPYEQYF TGTGCCAGCAGAGGACAGGGGCCCTACGAGCAGTACTTC
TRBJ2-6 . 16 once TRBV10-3 CATTLTGSSGANVLTF TGTGCCACGACTCTGACAGGCTCCTCTGGGGCCAACGTCCTGACTTTC
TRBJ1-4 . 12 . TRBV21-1 CASKPWREKLFF TGTGCCAGCAAGCCTTGGAGGGAAAAACTGTTTTTT
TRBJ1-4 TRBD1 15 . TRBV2 CASSVDRDRGEKLFF TGTGCCAGCAGCGTGGACAGGGATAGGGGTGAAAAACTGTTTTTT
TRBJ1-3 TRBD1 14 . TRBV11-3 CASSPGQMRNTIYF TGTGCCAGCAGCCCGGGACAGATGAGAAACACCATATATTTT
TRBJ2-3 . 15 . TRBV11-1 CASSLPRQSTDTQYF TGTGCCAGCAGCTTACCTAGACAGAGCACAGATACGCAGTATTTT
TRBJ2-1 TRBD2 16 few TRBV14 CASSRTRGGLVDEQFF TGTGCCAGCAGCCGTACTCGGGGGGGGCTTGTAGATGAGCAGTTCTTC